The 25 T cell receptor beta chains given below trace back to one sample, sequenced in a study of cytomegalovirus exposure and HLA in healthy donors. A multiplex PCR was run with 60 Vbeta primers and 13 Jbeta primers. Libraries were prepared by immunoSEQ multiplex PCR; TCRdb keeps only in-frame clonotypes and omits some of them. The table lists about 170,000 clones, around four fifths of them singletons. The sample consisted of PBMCs. Receptor source: a female donor in good health and CMV-seronegative.

In this sample, this clone turned up once. The J gene is TRBJ1-5, the V gene TRBV6-1; 10 nucleotides match TRBD1. The V and J ends lost 3 bases and 6 bases, in that order; junction bases with no gene match: 5. Germline V gives CDR1 MNHNS, CDR2 SASEGT. The length of the CDR3 is 15 residues. For the CDR3, the DNA is TGTGCCAGCAGTGACGGGACAGGGGCGGGTCAGCCCCAGCATTTT. This codes for CASSDGTGAGQPQHF.

This rearrangement joins TRBV28 to TRBJ1-5; 9 bases map to TRBD1. Germline V gene lookup returns CDR1 MDHEN and CDR2 SYDVKM. The CDR3 consists of 14 residues. The V gene end was trimmed by 6 bases and the J gene end by 6 bases; junction bases not matched to a gene: 6. This CDR3 is CASRRTGDGQPQHF. The DNA for the CDR3 is TGTGCCAGCAGACGGACAGGGGACGGTCAGCCCCAGCATTTT.

The V and J genes are TRBV10-2 and TRBJ1-1, with D possibly TRBD1 on 6 matching bases. The CDR3 is 20 residues long. Germline CDR1 WSHSY, CDR2 SAAADI. V lost 3 bases, J lost 1 base, and 27 bases lay in between. CDR3 bases: TGCGCCAGCAGTGATTCCAACGACCGGACAGCACCCTTGGAGAACACTGAAGCTTTCTTT. This translates into CASSDSNDRTAPLENTEAFF.

The J gene is TRBJ1-2, the V gene TRBV9, with a weak D call TRBD1 (5 bases). The CDR3 extends over 12 amino acids. Germline CDR1 SGDLS, CDR2 YYNGEE. Trimming cost V 3 bases and J 7 bases, with 10 bases left between them. CDR3 loop: CASSGQIGGYTF. In DNA form, the CDR3 reads TGTGCCAGCAGCGGACAGATAGGTGGCTACACCTTC.

Note on this clone: The same CDR3 can be traced to other DNA sequences in this sample. V usage is TRBV2 and J usage is TRBJ1-2; tentative D call: TRBD1 (6 bases). The CDR3 is made up of 17 amino acids. The germline CDR1 and CDR2 sequences are SNHLY and FYNNEI. The germline V and J ends were trimmed by 6 bases and 0 bases, with 20 bases remaining between them. The CDR3, as DNA: TGTGCCAGCAGGCCACGGGACACGGCCCAAGCTAACTATGGCTACACCTTC. This codes for CASRPRDTAQANYGYTF.

The genes are TRBV28 and TRBJ1-2; D remains unclear. Germline CDR1 and CDR2: MDHEN and SYDVKM. This CDR3 contains 13 residues. Trimming left V 5 bases short and J 0 bases short, with 7 bases between. The CDR3 region is CASSLLTNYGYTF. As DNA, the CDR3 is TGTGCCAGCAGTCTACTGACTAACTATGGCTACACCTTC.

CDR3 amino acids: CASSLQGAPNYGYTF. CDR3 nucleotides: TGTGCCAGCAGTCTCCAGGGGGCGCCTAACTATGGCTACACCTTC. The chain employs TRBV6-1 and TRBJ1-2; 8 bases are shared with TRBD1. Germline V gene data show CDR1 as MNHNS and CDR2 as SASEGT. The V segment lost 5 bases and the J segment 0 bases; nucleotides outside the gene matches: 5. The CDR3 loop spans 15 amino acids.

This clone occurred a few times. V and J are TRBV4-3 and TRBJ2-3; TRBD1 agrees at 7 bases. V shed 4 bases, J shed 1 base, and the junction held 5 bases outside the gene matches. Germline V gene data show CDR1 as LGHNA and CDR2 as YSLEER. This CDR3 has 15 amino acids. The CDR3 spells CASSPRTGGTDTQYF. CDR3 bases: TGCGCCAGCAGCCCCCGGACAGGAGGCACAGATACGCAGTATTTT.

The chain has TRBV7-6 and TRBJ2-1; no definite D call. With 1 base removed from V and 6 bases from J, the gap between germline ends came to 4 bases. This CDR3 region has 12 residues. Germline V gene lookup returns CDR1 SGHVS and CDR2 FNYEAQ. The CDR3 sequence: CASSLGRNEQFF. CDR3 coding DNA: TGTGCCAGCAGCTTAGGTCGCAATGAGCAGTTCTTC.

The CDR3 coding sequence is TGTGCCAGTATTGAAAGCGGGAGGGCCAATGAGCAGTTCTTC. This sequence encodes CASIESGRANEQFF. J is TRBJ2-1 and V is TRBV19, with 10 positions matching TRBD2. The CDR3 has 14 residues. V lost 7 bases and J lost 6; bases outside the gene matches: 6. CDR1 and CDR2 from the germline V gene are LNHDA and SQIVND (reference sequence). Based on the CDR3 plus reference TRBV19 and TRBJ2-1, the full variable domain is DGGITQSPKYLFRKEGQNVTLSCEQNLNHDAMYWYRQDPGQGLRLIYYSQIVNDFQKGDIAEGYSVSREKKESFPLTVTSAQKNPTAFYLCASIESGRANEQFFGPGTRLTVL.

The chain employs TRBV2 and TRBJ2-1; D possibly corresponds to TRBD1 (5 bases). The germline V gene encodes CDR1 SNHLY and CDR2 FYNNEI. The CDR3 loop spans 15 amino acids. V was trimmed by 2 bases and J by 3 bases, leaving 11 bases between them. The CDR3 reads CASSESLQDYNEQFF. The DNA for the CDR3 is TGTGCCAGCAGTGAATCATTACAGGACTACAATGAGCAGTTCTTC. Full variable domain (outside the CDR3, taken from reference TRBV2 and TRBJ2-1): EPEVTQTPSHQVTQMGQEVILRCVPISNHLYFYWYRQILGQKVEFLVSFYNNEISEKSEIFDDQFSVERPDGSNFTLKIRSTKLEDSAMYFCASSESLQDYNEQFFGPGTRLTVL.

This chain joins TRBV10-3 and TRBJ1-5; possible D gene TRBD1, 6 bases. Deletions cut 0 bases from V and 0 bases from J, with 15 bases between. This CDR3 is built from 18 residues. CDR1 ENHRY and CDR2 SYGVKD come from the germline V gene. CDR3 in DNA: TGTGCCATCAGTGAGTCTATCGACAGGTCGTATAGCAATCAGCCCCAGCATTTT. Its translation is CAISESIDRSYSNQPQHF.

In its sample, this clone was seen a few times. V gene TRBV9 combines with J gene TRBJ2-7; 11 bases map to TRBD2. Germline values: CDR1 SGDLS, CDR2 YYNGEE. This CDR3 region has 17 residues. V was pared by 0 bases and J by 3 bases, with 8 bases of the junction left unmatched. The CDR3 protein is CASSVGPSGGLNYEQYF. The CDR3, as DNA: TGTGCCAGCAGCGTAGGCCCTAGCGGGGGGTTAAACTACGAGCAGTACTTC.

In its sample, this clone was seen a few times. The chain has TRBV2 and TRBJ2-6; TRBD1 agrees at 7 bases. The germline V gene has CDR1 SNHLY and CDR2 FYNNEI. V gave up 4 bases and J gave up 0 bases; unmatched junction bases: 3. The CDR3 is 16 residues long. The CDR3 DNA reads TGTGCCAGCAGTGTAGGGGGCGGCTCTGGGGCCAACGTCCTGACTTTC. It translates to CASSVGGGSGANVLTF.

The J gene is TRBJ2-7, the V gene TRBV15; TRBD2 aligns across 7 bases. There are 14 residues in the CDR3. Germline V gene data show CDR1 as LNHNV and CDR2 as YYDKDF (reference sequence). After removal of 3 bases from V and 1 base from J, the junction contained 3 bases not matched to a gene. The CDR3 DNA reads as TGTGCCACCAGCAGGAGCGGGGAGTCCTACGAGCAGTACTTC. Protein product: CATSRSGESYEQYF.

This chain uses TRBV28 with TRBJ1-5, with a possible D match to TRBD1 (6 bases). Trimming took 8 bases from V and 7 from J, leaving 21 bases between them. Germline lookup yields CDR1 MDHEN and CDR2 SYDVKM. The CDR3 contains 15 residues. CDR3 sequence reads: CASLTLLQDSQPQHF. The CDR3 region has the DNA TGTGCCAGCCTTACCCTCCTCCAGGACAGCCAGCCCCAGCATTTT.

The chain has TRBV4-3 and TRBJ1-1; 9 nucleotides align to TRBD1. Trimming at V came to 4 bases and at J to 7 bases, leaving 19 bases not matched to a gene. The length of the CDR3 is 18 residues. The V gene's germline CDR1 is LGHNA and CDR2 YSLEER. CDR3 residues: CASSRLTGGGTESNEAFF. CDR3 nucleotides: TGCGCCAGCAGCCGATTAACAGGGGGCGGAACAGAAAGTAATGAAGCTTTCTTT.

The J gene is TRBJ1-5, the V gene TRBV19, with TRBD1 identical over 8 bases. V was clipped by 4 bases and J by 6 bases; unmatched bases: 8. Germline values: CDR1 LNHDA, CDR2 SQIVND (reference sequence). This CDR3 comprises 15 residues. The DNA of the CDR3 is TGTGCCAGTAGTACGACAGGGGTTTTCGGTCAGCCCCAGCATTTT. The encoded protein is CASSTTGVFGQPQHF.

This rearrangement joins TRBV29-1 to TRBJ2-7; TRBD1 agrees at 7 bases. J lost 6 bases, V lost 6 bases, and 11 bases had no gene match. The germline V gene has CDR1 SQVTM and CDR2 ANQGSEA. CDR3 length equals 13 residues. CDR3 amino acids: CSVDEGAVCEQYF. The CDR3 nucleotides are TGCAGCGTCGACGAGGGGGCGGTTTGCGAGCAGTACTTC.

This chain connects TRBV7-6 to TRBJ1-2; the D is unclear. Trimming removed 5 bases at V and 2 bases at J, with 9 bases between. CDR1 and CDR2 from the germline V gene are SGHVS and FNYEAQ. The CDR3 is made up of 13 amino acids. As DNA, the CDR3 is TGTGCCAGCAGCACCGGGAACAACTATGGCTACACCTTC. Its protein is CASSTGNNYGYTF.

The V gene is TRBV11-2, the J gene TRBJ2-1; D is perhaps TRBD1 (5 bases). Germline V CDR1 and CDR2: SGHAT, FQNNGV. The length of the CDR3 is 15 residues. Trimming left V 5 bases short and J 1 base short, with 12 bases between. CDR3 sequence reads: CASSPIPGSYNEQFF. DNA of the CDR3: TGTGCCAGCAGCCCTATTCCAGGGTCCTACAATGAGCAGTTCTTC.

This clone was seen only a few times. V is TRBV2 and J is TRBJ1-6; 9 bases align to TRBD1. Trimming cost V 7 bases and J 7 bases; bases outside gene matches: 8. This CDR3 has 15 amino acids. Germline V CDR1 and CDR2: SNHLY, FYNNEI. The CDR3, as DNA: TGTGCCAGCAACTTCCTGGACAGGGGCAATTCACCCCTCCACTTT. This sequence encodes CASNFLDRGNSPLHF.

The chain uses TRBV19 and TRBJ1-5, with D possibly matching TRBD1 (5 bases). The CDR3 contains 15 residues. The germline gives CDR1 LNHDA, CDR2 SQIVND (reference sequence). V gave up 5 bases and J gave up 7 bases, with 18 bases separating them. CDR3: CASSPVGGAYQPQHF. For the CDR3, the DNA is TGTGCCAGTAGTCCCGTGGGAGGGGCTTACCAGCCCCAGCATTTT.

This chain uses TRBV9 with TRBJ2-1; TRBD2 aligns across 10 bases. J lost 4 bases, V lost 0 bases, and 4 bases had no gene match. The CDR3 is 16 amino acids. Germline V gives CDR1 SGDLS, CDR2 YYNGEE. DNA for the CDR3: TGTGCCAGCAGCGTAGATAGCGGGGGGCCATACAATGAGCAGTTCTTC. Translated, it gives CASSVDSGGPYNEQFF. The variable domain in full, with the rest retrieved from reference TRBV9 and TRBJ2-1, is DSGVTQTPKHLITATGQRVTLRCSPRSGDLSVYWYQQSLDQGLQFLIQYYNGEERAKGNILERFSAQQFPDLHSELNLSSLELGDSALYFCASSVDSGGPYNEQFFGPGTRLTVL.

This chain uses TRBV28 with TRBJ2-7; tentative D call: TRBD1 (5 bases). This CDR3 spans 14 amino acids. V lost 3 bases, J lost 2 bases, and 11 bases lay in between. The V gene's germline CDR1 is MDHEN and CDR2 SYDVKM. This CDR3 reads CASSFIGHTYEQYF. The CDR3, as DNA: TGTGCCAGCAGTTTCATCGGACACACCTACGAGCAGTACTTC.